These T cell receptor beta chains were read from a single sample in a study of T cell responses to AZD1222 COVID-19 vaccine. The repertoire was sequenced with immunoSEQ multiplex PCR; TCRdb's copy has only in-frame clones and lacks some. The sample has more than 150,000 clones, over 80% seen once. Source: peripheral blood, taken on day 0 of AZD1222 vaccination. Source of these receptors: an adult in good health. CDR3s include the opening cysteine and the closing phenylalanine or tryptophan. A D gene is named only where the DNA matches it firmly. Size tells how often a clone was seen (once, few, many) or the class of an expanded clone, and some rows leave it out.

CDR3 DNA: TGTGCCAGCATCGGGCAATCGGGGCCCCAGCATTTT; CDR3 protein: CASIGQSGPQHF; J gene: TRBJ1-5; clone size: NA; D gene: NA; V gene: TRBV28
CDR3 DNA: TGTGCCAGCAGCTTGGCCGGAGGGACTAAGGCGTACGAGCAGTACTTC; CDR3 protein: CASSLAGGTKAYEQYF; J gene: TRBJ2-7; clone size: NA; D gene: TRBD2; V gene: TRBV5-4
CDR3 DNA: TGTGCCAGCAGCTTAGGAATAAATCTCGGCGGCGAGACCCAGTACTTC; CDR3 protein: CASSLGINLGGETQYF; J gene: TRBJ2-5; clone size: NA; D gene: NA; V gene: TRBV7-9
CDR3 DNA: TGTGCCAGCAGCCGACAGGGGGCGGCTGGAAACACCATATATTTT; CDR3 protein: CASSRQGAAGNTIYF; J gene: TRBJ1-3; clone size: NA; D gene: TRBD1; V gene: TRBV7-9
CDR3 DNA: TGTGCCAGCGTGGGACAGGCTTATAGCAATCAGCCCCAGCATTTT; CDR3 protein: CASVGQAYSNQPQHF; J gene: TRBJ1-5; clone size: NA; D gene: TRBD1; V gene: TRBV19
CDR3 DNA: TGTGCCTGGAGTAACTTATCTGGAAACACCATATATTTT; CDR3 protein: CAWSNLSGNTIYF; J gene: TRBJ1-3; clone size: NA; D gene: NA; V gene: TRBV30
CDR3 DNA: TGTGCCAGCAGTCCGCGGGGGGCTCAGTACGAGCAGTACTTC; CDR3 protein: CASSPRGAQYEQYF; J gene: TRBJ2-7; clone size: NA; D gene: TRBD2; V gene: TRBV11-2
CDR3 DNA: TGCGCCAGCAGCCTATGGCAGGGGGGGGCCTACGAGCAGTACTTC; CDR3 protein: CASSLWQGGAYEQYF; J gene: TRBJ2-7; clone size: NA; D gene: NA; V gene: TRBV4-1
CDR3 DNA: TGTGCCAGCAGCTTAGATTCCTACAATGAGCAGTTCTTC; CDR3 protein: CASSLDSYNEQFF; J gene: TRBJ2-1; clone size: once; D gene: NA; V gene: TRBV7-7
CDR3 DNA: TGTGCCAGCAGGGGAGTACAGGGCCCGAGTTATAATTCACCCCTCCACTTT; CDR3 protein: CASRGVQGPSYNSPLHF; J gene: TRBJ1-6; clone size: NA; D gene: NA; V gene: TRBV21-1
CDR3 DNA: TGTGCCAGCAGCCAACCTCTAGCGGGGGGCCGGGGGACCGGGGAGCTGTTTTTT; CDR3 protein: CASSQPLAGGRGTGELFF; J gene: TRBJ2-2; clone size: NA; D gene: TRBD2; V gene: TRBV4-2
CDR3 DNA: TGTGCCAGCAGCCCCTACAGGGGTCACTGGGGGGCCCAGCATTTT; CDR3 protein: CASSPYRGHWGAQHF; J gene: TRBJ1-5; clone size: NA; D gene: TRBD1; V gene: TRBV7-8
CDR3 DNA: TGTGCCATCAATGGTGACTCCATCGATGAGCAGTTCTTC; CDR3 protein: CAINGDSIDEQFF; J gene: TRBJ2-1; clone size: NA; D gene: NA; V gene: TRBV10-3
CDR3 DNA: TGTGCCAGCAGGCCCCCTCGGACGAACACCGGGGAGCTGTTTTTT; CDR3 protein: CASRPPRTNTGELFF; J gene: TRBJ2-2; clone size: NA; D gene: NA; V gene: TRBV27
CDR3 DNA: TGTGCCAGCAGCCAAGCGCTACAGGGGTACATTCAGTACTTC; CDR3 protein: CASSQALQGYIQYF; J gene: TRBJ2-4; clone size: NA; D gene: TRBD1; V gene: TRBV3-1/TRBV3-2
CDR3 DNA: TGTGCCAGCAGGGACCCGGGACGGCTCGTTCTAGGCTACACCTTC; CDR3 protein: CASRDPGRLVLGYTF; J gene: TRBJ1-2; clone size: once; D gene: NA; V gene: TRBV28
CDR3 DNA: TGTGCCAGCAGCTTGCAGTCTGCAAATTCACCCCTCCACTTT; CDR3 protein: CASSLQSANSPLHF; J gene: TRBJ1-6; clone size: NA; D gene: NA; V gene: TRBV5-5
CDR3 DNA: TGTGCCAGCAGCCAGGTGACAGGGGCAAATTCACCCCTCCACTTT; CDR3 protein: CASSQVTGANSPLHF; J gene: TRBJ1-6; clone size: NA; D gene: TRBD1; V gene: TRBV3-1/TRBV3-2
CDR3 DNA: TGTGCCAGCAGTTACGCGACAGGGGGCTTGGGAAACACCATATATTTT; CDR3 protein: CASSYATGGLGNTIYF; J gene: TRBJ1-3; clone size: NA; D gene: TRBD1; V gene: TRBV6-5
CDR3 DNA: TGTGCCAGCACGTCGGGGCAGGGGGGTGAAAAACTGTTTTTT; CDR3 protein: CASTSGQGGEKLFF; J gene: TRBJ1-4; clone size: NA; D gene: TRBD1; V gene: TRBV6-5
CDR3 DNA: TGTGCCAGCAGTCCCGCCTGGAACACTGAAGCTTTCTTT; CDR3 protein: CASSPAWNTEAFF; J gene: TRBJ1-1; clone size: NA; D gene: NA; V gene: TRBV28
CDR3 DNA: TGTGCCAGCAGCGTAGGGGGGAAGGGTAATTCACCCCTCCACTTT; CDR3 protein: CASSVGGKGNSPLHF; J gene: TRBJ1-6; clone size: NA; D gene: NA; V gene: TRBV9
CDR3 DNA: TGCGCCAGCAGCCAAGATCCCAACAGCTTTAACTATGGCTACACCTTC; CDR3 protein: CASSQDPNSFNYGYTF; J gene: TRBJ1-2; clone size: NA; D gene: NA; V gene: TRBV4-1